The 28 T cell receptor beta chains presented below share a single source sample, sequenced in a study of T cell repertoires in cytomegalovirus infection. TCRdb passed the reads through MiXCR, listing each CDR3 protein once. The data show about 700,000 distinct CDR3 sequences, 33% seen once. These receptors have no identified antigens. Sequencing was performed on cultured PBMCs, taken from culture after CMV antigen stimulation. Every receptor here comes from a human donor in good health (CMV status not recorded). Some clones in this sample may be carry-over from other donors' samples.

This clonotype was seen only a few times. The genes are TRBV27 and TRBJ1-2; D is unresolved. The germline V gene encodes CDR1 MNHEY and CDR2 SMNVEV (reference sequence). The CDR3 runs 13 residues. The V and J ends lost 7 bases and 2 bases respectively, with 11 bases between them. The chain's CDR3 is CASKATTNYGYTF. Here the CDR3 DNA reads TGTGCCAGCAAGGCCACGACCAACTATGGCTACACCTTC.

The CDR3 sequence is CSVDPGTDTQYF. DNA for the CDR3: TGCAGCGTTGATCCGGGAACAGATACGCAGTATTTT. The chain is built from TRBV29-1 and TRBJ2-3; tentative D call: TRBD2 (5 bases). The CDR3 totals 12 residues. Looked up from germline, CDR1 is SQVTM and CDR2 is ANQGSEA. Trimming left V 3 bases short and J 3 bases short, with 7 bases between.

A few counts support this clonotype. The rearrangement uses TRBV11-2 and TRBJ2-3; TRBD1 agrees at 9 bases. The CDR3 consists of 15 residues. Germline CDR1 SGHAT, CDR2 FQNNGV. The V segment lost 3 bases and the J segment 5 bases; nucleotides outside the gene matches: 6. The CDR3 loop is CASSFRDRVIDTQYF. CDR3 bases: TGTGCCAGCAGCTTCCGGGACAGGGTGATAGATACGCAGTATTTT.

The chain combines TRBV4-1 with TRBJ2-3, with 7 bases matching TRBD2. This CDR3 has 16 residues. The germline CDR1 and CDR2 sequences are MGHRA and YSYEKL. Losses at the gene ends were 0 bases for V and 5 bases for J; bases not matched to a gene: 8. CDR3 in DNA: TGCGCCAGCAGCCAAGATCGGGAGGCCTCAAAAGATACGCAGTATTTT. Protein product: CASSQDREASKDTQYF.

This clonotype occurred many times. The rearrangement uses TRBV7-2 and TRBJ1-5; TRBD1 might be the D (5 bases). Trimming stripped 6 bases from V and 6 bases from J, with 15 bases between. CDR3 length: 14 amino acids. Germline CDR1 reads SGHTA; CDR2 reads FQGNSA. Here the CDR3 DNA reads TGTGCCAGCAGTCCCCCGGGACGGAGTCAGCCCCAGCATTTT. This codes for CASSPPGRSQPQHF. The full variable domain, with the rest looked up from reference TRBV7-2 and TRBJ1-5, is GAGVSQSPSNKVTEKGKDVELRCDPISGHTALYWYRQSLGQGLEFLIYFQGNSAPDKSGLPSDRFSAERTGGSVSTLTIQRTQQEDSAVYLCASSPPGRSQPQHFGDGTRLSIL.

The V gene is TRBV2, the J gene TRBJ2-5; D is perhaps TRBD2 (6 bases). V lost 8 bases and J 1 base, leaving 8 bases between the germline ends. Germline CDR1 SNHLY, CDR2 FYNNEI. The CDR3 spans 12 residues. For the CDR3, the DNA is TGTGCCAGCGGGGGGATCCAAGAGACCCAGTACTTC. This translates into CASGGIQETQYF.

This clonotype showed up many times. The rearrangement uses TRBV7-8 and TRBJ2-7; 14 bases fit TRBD2. Losses at the gene ends were 1 base for V and 6 bases for J; bases not matched to a gene: 8. This CDR3 has 17 residues. Germline CDR1 reads SGHVS; CDR2 reads FQNEAQ. CDR3 bases: TGTGCCAGCAGCTTAGTAGCTGGGACTAGCGGGAGTATCGAGCAGTACTTC. Protein sequence: CASSLVAGTSGSIEQYF.

The chain uses TRBV19 and TRBJ1-1; D not resolved. CDR3 length: 11 residues. Looked up from germline, CDR1 is LNHDA and CDR2 is SQIVND (reference sequence). Trimming pared 9 bases from V and 2 bases from J, leaving 7 bases between. The CDR3 loop is CASHINTEAFF. The CDR3 region has the DNA TGTGCCAGCCATATTAACACTGAAGCTTTCTTT. The whole variable domain, filled in from reference TRBV19 and TRBJ1-1, reads DGGITQSPKYLFRKEGQNVTLSCEQNLNHDAMYWYRQDPGQGLRLIYYSQIVNDFQKGDIAEGYSVSREKKESFPLTVTSAQKNPTAFYLCASHINTEAFFGQGTRLTVV.

The chain is built from TRBV30 and TRBJ1-5, with unresolved D. The CDR3 contains 17 residues. V lost 0 bases, J lost 2 bases, and 17 bases lay in between. The V gene's germline CDR1 is GTSNPN and CDR2 SVGIG (reference sequence). This CDR3 is CAWSVQRFNRGNQPQHF. CDR3 in DNA: TGTGCCTGGAGTGTACAACGGTTCAATAGGGGCAATCAGCCCCAGCATTTT.

The chain employs TRBV7-6 and TRBJ2-2, with 8 bases matching TRBD1. The CDR3 sequence is 16 residues long. CDR1 is SGHVS and CDR2 is FNYEAQ in the germline V gene. V was pared by 5 bases and J by 1 base, with 6 bases of the junction left unmatched. CDR3 nucleotide sequence: TGTGCCAGCAGCCCACGGGACAGGTGGAACACCGGGGAGCTGTTTTTT. Translation: CASSPRDRWNTGELFF.

This sequence joins TRBV7-9 and TRBJ2-1; a possible D gene is TRBD1 (5 bases). This CDR3 has 12 residues. Germline-derived CDR1 and CDR2 are SEHNR and FQNEAQ (reference sequence). Trimming pared 3 bases from V and 8 bases from J, leaving 8 bases between. In DNA form, the CDR3 reads TGTGCCAGCAGCTTCTGGGGCTATGAGCAGTTCTTC. Its translation: CASSFWGYEQFF. Looking up the rest from reference TRBV7-9 and TRBJ2-1 gives the full variable domain: DTGVSQNPRHKITKRGQNVTFRCDPISEHNRLYWYRQTLGQGPEFLTYFQNEAQLEKSRLLSDRFSAERPKGSFSTLEIQRTEQGDSAMYLCASSFWGYEQFFGPGTRLTVL.

The table lists this clonotype with a few counts. CDR3 in DNA: TGTGCCAGCAGTGGTGAAGGGGGCCATGATACGCAGTATTTT. Translating it yields CASSGEGGHDTQYF. The gene calls are TRBV7-2 and TRBJ2-3, with 7 bases matching TRBD1. From germline, CDR1 is SGHTA and CDR2 FQGNSA. V lost 6 bases, J lost 6 bases, and 9 bases stayed unmatched. The CDR3 totals 14 residues.

This rearrangement joins TRBV6-2 or TRBV6-3 to TRBJ2-3, with 8 bases that match TRBD2. Germline trimming cut 5 bases from V and 1 base from J; bases unmatched to any gene: 5. The CDR3 extends over 15 amino acids. Germline V gene sequence: CDR1 MNHEY, CDR2 SVGEGT. CDR3 loop: CASSQPTSGTDTQYF. Written as DNA, the CDR3 is TGTGCCAGCAGTCAGCCGACTAGCGGCACAGATACGCAGTATTTT.

This chain links TRBV7-2 with TRBJ2-1, with 15 bases identical to TRBD2. The CDR3 loop spans 16 amino acids. The trim removed 0 bases at V and 12 bases at J, leaving 6 bases unmatched. Germline values: CDR1 SGHTA, CDR2 FQGNSA. The CDR3 DNA follows: TGTGCCAGCAGCTTAGCGTTTGGACTAGCGGGGGGGGGGCAGTTCTTC. The encoded protein is CASSLAFGLAGGGQFF.

The chain has TRBV4-1 and TRBJ2-5; D ambiguous. The CDR3 covers 14 residues. Trimming took 4 bases from V and 0 from J, leaving 9 bases between them. Germline assignment: CDR1 MGHRA and CDR2 YSYEKL. This CDR3 reads CASSLIDNQETQYF. CDR3 sequence (DNA): TGCGCCAGCAGCCTCATTGACAACCAAGAGACCCAGTACTTC.

V usage is TRBV7-2 and J usage is TRBJ2-7; 7 nucleotides align to TRBD1. This CDR3 is 15 amino acids long. CDR1 is SGHTA and CDR2 is FQGNSA in the germline V gene. V lost 1 base and J lost 3; bases outside the gene matches: 6. CDR3: CASSLVGTVGYEQYF. CDR3 coding DNA: TGTGCCAGCAGCTTAGTTGGGACAGTTGGCTACGAGCAGTACTTC.

In this sample, this clonotype turned up a few times. The chain links TRBV7-6 to TRBJ2-2, with a tentative D call TRBD2 (6 bases). The V gene lost 2 bases and the J gene lost 2 bases, with 12 bases spanning the gap. The germline gives CDR1 SGHVS, CDR2 FNYEAQ. The CDR3 runs to 16 residues. CDR3 region: CASSLSRDSNTGELFF. Written as DNA, the CDR3 is TGTGCCAGCAGCTTATCTAGGGACTCCAACACCGGGGAGCTGTTTTTT.

This clonotype was seen only a few times. The chain employs TRBV7-2 and TRBJ1-1, with 8 bases fitting TRBD1. Losses at the gene ends were 3 bases for V and 1 base for J; bases not matched to a gene: 7. Per the germline V gene, CDR1 is SGHTA and CDR2 is FQGNSA. There are 16 residues in the CDR3. DNA for the CDR3: TGTGCCAGCAGCTTTGGACAGGGCCGGTGGAACACTGAAGCTTTCTTT. Translation gives CASSFGQGRWNTEAFF.

This clonotype was observed at least ten times. The chain couples TRBV7-6 to TRBJ2-3; D assignment may be TRBD1 or TRBD2 (6 bases each). Germline V gives CDR1 SGHVS, CDR2 FNYEAQ. The CDR3 runs to 17 residues. Trimming shortened V by 1 base and J by 0 bases, and 14 bases separated the two germline ends. DNA for the CDR3: TGTGCCAGCAGCTTAGTTTCAACAGGGACTAGCACAGATACGCAGTATTTT. This encodes CASSLVSTGTSTDTQYF.

The chain joins TRBV5-6 to TRBJ2-2, with 14 bases lining up with TRBD2. The CDR3 loop spans 16 amino acids. CDR1 is SGHDT, CDR2 YYEEEE, per germline. The J segment lost 6 bases and the V segment lost 4 bases, leaving 5 bases of the junction unmatched. CDR3: CASSTGTSGRAGELFF. CDR3 bases: TGTGCCAGCAGCACCGGGACTAGCGGGAGAGCCGGGGAGCTGTTTTTT.

This clonotype was seen repeatedly, ten times or more. The chain combines TRBV7-2 with TRBJ1-1; D call uncertain. Per germline, CDR1 SGHTA and CDR2 FQGNSA. The CDR3 sequence is 14 residues long. V was shortened by 4 bases and J by 0 bases, with 9 bases between the two germline ends. CDR3: CASSSRNMNTEAFF. The CDR3 region has the DNA TGTGCCAGCAGCTCCCGAAACATGAACACTGAAGCTTTCTTT.

The table lists this clonotype with many counts. This chain connects TRBV7-2 to TRBJ2-3; 9 positions match TRBD1. The junction had 10 bases not matched to a gene; V was cut back by 6 bases and J by 3 bases. The CDR3 sequence is 16 residues long. Germline-derived CDR1 and CDR2 are SGHTA and FQGNSA. The CDR3 nucleotides are TGTGCCAGCAGGCCTCCGAACGGACAGGGGACAGATACGCAGTATTTT. Amino acids: CASRPPNGQGTDTQYF. Full variable domain (remainder filled in from reference TRBV7-2 and TRBJ2-3): GAGVSQSPSNKVTEKGKDVELRCDPISGHTALYWYRQSLGQGLEFLIYFQGNSAPDKSGLPSDRFSAERTGGSVSTLTIQRTQQEDSAVYLCASRPPNGQGTDTQYFGPGTRLTVL.

In its sample, this clonotype was seen a few times. The chain has TRBV7-9 and TRBJ1-6; maybe TRBD1 (5 bases). The CDR3 runs 14 residues. CDR1 is SEHNR and CDR2 is FQNEAQ in the germline V gene (reference sequence). Trimming removed 11 bases from V and 0 bases from J, with 11 bases in between. CDR3 protein: CAGGGSSYNSPLHF. CDR3 in DNA: TGTGCCGGGGGAGGGAGCTCCTATAATTCACCCCTCCACTTT.

This clonotype was observed a handful of times. CDR3 residues: CASSYTARAEGDQPQHF. The CDR3 nucleotides read TGTGCCAGCAGTTACACGGCCCGTGCCGAGGGCGATCAGCCCCAGCATTTT. The chain uses TRBV6-6 and TRBJ1-5; D ambiguous. V gave up 2 bases and J gave up 5 bases, with 19 bases separating them. There are 17 residues in the CDR3. Germline assignment: CDR1 MNHNY and CDR2 SVGAGI (reference sequence).

This clonotype was counted once. The CDR3 end shows no conserved phenylalanine or tryptophan, and so a read error is likely. The V call is TRBV10-2, the J call TRBJ2-7; D is unclear. CDR1 and CDR2 from the germline V gene are WSHSY and SAAADI. The CDR3 is 11 residues long. V lost 10 bases to trimming and J lost 1 base, with 8 bases between them. The CDR3 DNA sequence: TGCGCCACAACAGATTCCTACGAGCAGTACCTC. This codes for CATTDSYEQYL.

This clonotype was seen at least ten times. The rearrangement links TRBV7-2 to TRBJ2-4, with 7 bases that match TRBD2. V was pared by 0 bases and J by 5 bases, with 1 base of the junction left unmatched. CDR1 is SGHTA and CDR2 is FQGNSA in the germline V gene. The CDR3 is made up of 14 amino acids. The CDR3: CASSLALAENIQYF. DNA for the CDR3: TGTGCCAGCAGCTTAGCCCTAGCGGAAAACATTCAGTACTTC.

This clonotype was counted only a few times. This chain links TRBV11-2 with TRBJ2-1, with a tentative D call TRBD1 (5 bases). The CDR3 runs to 15 residues. Germline V gene lookup returns CDR1 SGHAT and CDR2 FQNNGV. The V and J ends lost 5 bases and 0 bases respectively, with 11 bases between them. The CDR3 region is CASSPRQSSYNEQFF. DNA for the CDR3: TGTGCCAGCAGCCCTAGACAGAGCTCCTACAATGAGCAGTTCTTC.

The V call is TRBV3-1, the J call TRBJ1-5; the D is unclear. V lost 3 bases, J lost 5 bases, and 8 bases lay in between. The CDR3 covers 13 residues. Germline V CDR1 and CDR2: LGHDT, YNNKEL (reference sequence). As DNA, the CDR3 is TGTGCCAGCAGCCAGTCAACAGATCAGCCCCAGCATTTT. Residues: CASSQSTDQPQHF.